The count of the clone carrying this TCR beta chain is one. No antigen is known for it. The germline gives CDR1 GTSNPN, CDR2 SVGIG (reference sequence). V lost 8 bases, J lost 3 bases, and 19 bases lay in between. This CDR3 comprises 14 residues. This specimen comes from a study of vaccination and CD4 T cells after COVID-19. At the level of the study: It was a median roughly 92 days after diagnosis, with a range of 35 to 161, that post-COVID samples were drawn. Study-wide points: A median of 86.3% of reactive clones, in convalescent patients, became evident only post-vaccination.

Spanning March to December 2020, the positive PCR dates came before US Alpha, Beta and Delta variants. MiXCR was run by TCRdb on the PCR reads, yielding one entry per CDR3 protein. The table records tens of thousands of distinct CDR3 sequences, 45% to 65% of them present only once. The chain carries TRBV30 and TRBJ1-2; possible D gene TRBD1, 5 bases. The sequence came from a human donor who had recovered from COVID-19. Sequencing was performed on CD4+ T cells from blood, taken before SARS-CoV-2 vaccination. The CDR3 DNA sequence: TGTGCCCGGACATCGGCGGGCTGGGACTATGGCTACACCTTC. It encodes CARTSAGWDYGYTF. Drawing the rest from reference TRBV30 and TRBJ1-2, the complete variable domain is SQTIHQWPATLVQPVGSPLSLECTVEGTSNPNLYWYRQAAGRGLQLLFYSVGIGQISSEVPQNLSASRPQDRQFILSSKKLLLSDSGFYLCARTSAGWDYGYTFGSGTRLTVV.